The 28 T cell receptor beta chains below all came from one sample that was sequenced in a study of response to subunit inactivated influenza vaccine. TCRdb itself ran the RT-PCR reads through MiXCR, one entry per CDR3 protein. The data contain about 610,000 distinct CDR3 sequences, about 15% of them seen just once; the ten biggest clones take up 11%. This specimen consisted of PBMCs from blood, obtained 12 days after vaccination. The receptors shown here come from a man aged 50 to 60 who received an inactivated influenza vaccine.

J is TRBJ2-3 and V is TRBV27, with 13 bases identical to TRBD2. J lost 6 bases, V lost 10 bases, and 7 bases had no gene match. CDR1 is MNHEY, CDR2 SMNVEV, per germline (reference sequence). The length of the CDR3 is 14 residues. DNA for the CDR3: TGTGCCACCGCAGGACTAGCGGGAGTGGATACGCAGTATTTT. Amino acid sequence: CATAGLAGVDTQYF.

The chain joins TRBV6-2 or TRBV6-3 to TRBJ2-1; a weak D match, TRBD2 (5 bases). Trimming shortened V by 6 bases and J by 7 bases, and 19 bases separated the two germline ends. The CDR3 consists of 15 residues. Germline assignment: CDR1 MNHEY and CDR2 SVGEGT. CDR3 coding DNA: TGTGCCAGCAGAAGCGAGGGCAGTTGGGCAAATGAGCAGTTCTTC. The encoded protein is CASRSEGSWANEQFF.

This clonotype was recorded a few times. The rearrangement links TRBV7-6 to TRBJ2-1; possibly TRBD2 for D (5 bases). Between the trimmed V and J ends, which lost 5 bases and 8 bases, there was a span of 19 bases. CDR1 and CDR2 from the germline V gene are SGHVS and FNYEAQ. There are 15 residues in the CDR3. The CDR3 loop reads CASSPSLSSIYEQFF. The CDR3 DNA follows: TGTGCCAGCAGCCCCTCGTTGTCTAGCATTTATGAGCAGTTCTTC. Drawing the rest from reference TRBV7-6 and TRBJ2-1, the complete variable domain is GAGVSQSPRYKVTKRGQDVALRCDPISGHVSLYWYRQALGQGPEFLTYFNYEAQQDKSGLPNDRFSAERPEGSISTLTIQRTEQRDSAMYRCASSPSLSSIYEQFFGPGTRLTVL.

This clonotype was recorded a few times. The genes are TRBV3-1 and TRBJ2-2; TRBD1 matches 8 bases. CDR1 and CDR2 from the germline V gene are LGHDT and YNNKEL (reference sequence). Germline trimming cut 1 base from V and 2 bases from J; bases unmatched to any gene: 6. The CDR3 extends over 17 amino acids. The CDR3 DNA reads TGTGCCAGCAGCCAAGCCGCCGGGACAGGCAACACCGGGGAGCTGTTTTTT. Translating it yields CASSQAAGTGNTGELFF.

The chain carries TRBV15 and TRBJ2-4; a weak D match, TRBD1 (6 bases). The CDR3 totals 16 residues. Germline V gene lookup returns CDR1 LNHNV and CDR2 YYDKDF (reference sequence). Between the trimmed V and J ends, which lost 1 base and 4 bases, there was a span of 14 bases. Here the CDR3 reads CATSRVEAGEKNIQYF. CDR3 nucleotide sequence: TGTGCCACCAGCAGAGTAGAGGCAGGGGAAAAAAACATTCAGTACTTC.

This clonotype was counted between two and nine times. This chain connects TRBV14 to TRBJ1-2; D ambiguous. In germline, CDR1 is SGHDN, CDR2 FVKESK. V was clipped by 4 bases and J by 4 bases, with 13 bases between them. The CDR3 spans 14 residues. CDR3 sequence reads: CASSPQPRSYGYTF. The CDR3 DNA reads as TGTGCCAGCAGCCCTCAACCGAGAAGCTATGGCTACACCTTC.

J is TRBJ2-7 and V is TRBV6-2 or TRBV6-3; 16 nucleotides align to TRBD2. Germline-derived CDR1 and CDR2 are MNHEY and SVGEGT. The V gene end was trimmed by 2 bases and the J gene end by 3 bases; junction bases not matched to a gene: 4. This CDR3 spans 17 amino acids. CDR3 protein: CASSYGTSGRAVYEQYF. CDR3 in DNA: TGTGCCAGCAGTTACGGGACTAGCGGGAGGGCCGTCTACGAGCAGTACTTC.

This rearrangement joins TRBV2 to TRBJ2-3; D possibly uses TRBD1 or TRBD2 (5 bases each). Trimming took off 3 bases at V and 2 bases at J, with 18 bases between the two ends. CDR1 and CDR2 from the germline V gene are SNHLY and FYNNEI. The CDR3 length is 17 residues. The CDR3 nucleotides read TGTGCCAGCAGTGACATAATATGGGACCGTTCCACAGATACGCAGTATTTT. It translates to CASSDIIWDRSTDTQYF.

V gene TRBV7-2 combines with J gene TRBJ2-2, with a tentative D call TRBD1 (5 bases). Germline V gene sequence: CDR1 SGHTA, CDR2 FQGNSA. The CDR3 runs 17 residues. With 0 bases removed from V and 1 base from J, the gap between germline ends came to 12 bases. Here the CDR3 DNA reads TGTGCCAGCAGCTTAGCGCCGAACAGGTGGAACACCGGGGAGCTGTTTTTT. Translated: CASSLAPNRWNTGELFF.

The J gene is TRBJ2-3, the V gene TRBV7-8; D ambiguous. The CDR3 is 15 amino acids. Trimming shortened V by 5 bases and J by 0 bases, and 12 bases separated the two germline ends. Germline V gene lookup returns CDR1 SGHVS and CDR2 FQNEAQ. CDR3 amino acids: CASSPRWSSTDTQYF. Here the CDR3 DNA reads TGTGCCAGCAGCCCTAGGTGGAGTAGCACAGATACGCAGTATTTT.

This rearrangement joins TRBV3-1 to TRBJ2-4, with 8 bases matching TRBD1. Germline V gene data show CDR1 as LGHDT and CDR2 as YNNKEL (reference sequence). This CDR3 region has 15 residues. With 4 bases clipped from V and 3 bases from J, the junction kept 5 bases outside the gene matches. For the CDR3, the DNA is TGTGCCAGCAGCCCGGGGACAGGAGGCAAAAACATTCAGTACTTC. It specifies CASSPGTGGKNIQYF.

This clonotype was counted a few times. The chain carries TRBV4-3 and TRBJ1-3; D call uncertain. Trimming stripped 0 bases from V and 3 bases from J, with 6 bases between. The CDR3 is 14 amino acids. Germline V gives CDR1 LGHNA, CDR2 YSLEER. CDR3 loop: CASSQEVVGNTIYF. Written as DNA, the CDR3 is TGCGCCAGCAGCCAAGAGGTAGTTGGAAACACCATATATTTT.

The chain is built from TRBV5-1 and TRBJ2-5, with a possible D match to TRBD1 (6 bases). Trimming removed 4 bases at V and 4 bases at J, with 11 bases between. Germline assignment: CDR1 SGHRS and CDR2 YFSETQ. The CDR3 loop spans 13 amino acids. The CDR3 nucleotides are TGCGCCAGCAGCCAAGACAGGATAGAGACCCAGTACTTC. Translating gives CASSQDRIETQYF. Combining the CDR3 with reference TRBV5-1 and TRBJ2-5 gives the whole variable domain KAGVTQTPRYLIKTRGQQVTLSCSPISGHRSVSWYQQTPGQGLQFLFEYFSETQRNKGNFPGRFSGRQFSNSRSEMNVSTLELGDSALYLCASSQDRIETQYFGPGTRLLVL.

V and J are TRBV9 and TRBJ2-1; no clear D gene. With 0 bases removed from V and 3 bases from J, the gap between germline ends came to 7 bases. The CDR3 runs 14 residues. Germline loops: CDR1 SGDLS, CDR2 YYNGEE. The CDR3 nucleotides read TGTGCCAGCAGCGTAGGTCCGGGCTACAATGAGCAGTTCTTC. Translated, it gives CASSVGPGYNEQFF.

The chain combines TRBV10-3 with TRBJ2-3, with D perhaps matching TRBD1 (5 bases). The V gene's germline CDR1 is ENHRY and CDR2 SYGVKD. V shed 1 base and J shed 2 bases, with 10 bases lying between them. The CDR3 is 15 residues long. This CDR3 reads CAISEWGSITDTQYF. The CDR3 DNA follows: TGTGCCATCAGTGAGTGGGGCAGTATCACAGATACGCAGTATTTT.

In its sample, this clonotype was seen a few times. The J gene is TRBJ2-1, the V gene TRBV4-1; 7 nucleotides align to TRBD1. V gave up 3 bases and J gave up 2 bases; unmatched junction bases: 4. The CDR3 length is 15 residues. The germline V gene encodes CDR1 MGHRA and CDR2 YSYEKL. The CDR3: CASSHRTGTYNEQFF. The CDR3, as DNA: TGCGCCAGCAGCCATCGGACAGGAACCTACAATGAGCAGTTCTTC.

This clonotype was recorded at least ten times. The chain employs TRBV4-2 and TRBJ2-1; D possibly corresponds to TRBD2 (7 bases). The CDR3 is 17 residues long. Trimming removed 0 bases from V and 5 bases from J, with 17 bases in between. The germline V gene encodes CDR1 LGHNA and CDR2 YNFKEQ. DNA for the CDR3: TGTGCCAGCAGCCAAGAATTCGGCGGGGGCCCCCACAATGAGCAGTTCTTC. Amino acids: CASSQEFGGGPHNEQFF.

This clonotype came up many times. The chain is built from TRBV5-1 and TRBJ1-5; TRBD1 aligns across 8 bases. Germline-derived CDR1 and CDR2 are SGHRS and YFSETQ. This CDR3 is built from 14 residues. Germline trimming cut 4 bases from V and 4 bases from J; bases unmatched to any gene: 4. The CDR3, as DNA: TGCGCCAGCAGCCTGGGACAGGAGAATCAGCCCCAGCATTTT. It yields the protein CASSLGQENQPQHF. Full variable domain (remainder filled in from reference TRBV5-1 and TRBJ1-5): KAGVTQTPRYLIKTRGQQVTLSCSPISGHRSVSWYQQTPGQGLQFLFEYFSETQRNKGNFPGRFSGRQFSNSRSEMNVSTLELGDSALYLCASSLGQENQPQHFGDGTRLSIL.

V is TRBV20-1 and J is TRBJ2-3; TRBD1 might be the D (6 bases). V was shortened by 0 bases and J by 8 bases, with 15 bases between the two germline ends. This CDR3 contains 14 residues. Germline V gives CDR1 DFQATT, CDR2 SNEGSKA (reference sequence). CDR3 residues: CSARDPYRGGTQYF. CDR3 coding DNA: TGCAGTGCTAGAGATCCCTACCGAGGGGGTACGCAGTATTTT.

Here the CDR3 reads CASSQDYWVLNEKLFF. DNA of the CDR3: TGCGCCAGCAGCCAAGATTACTGGGTCCTAAATGAAAAACTGTTTTTT. The chain uses TRBV4-1 and TRBJ1-4, with no clear D. Trimming removed 0 bases from V and 5 bases from J, with 13 bases in between. From germline, CDR1 is MGHRA and CDR2 YSYEKL. This CDR3 spans 16 amino acids.

A note on this clonotype: Possible read error: a much larger clone is one base away. The chain recombines TRBV28 with TRBJ1-5; D is perhaps TRBD1 (5 bases). Germline V gene data show CDR1 as MDHEN and CDR2 as SYDVKM. CDR3 size: 15 residues. The ends were cut back, 6 bases at V and 1 base at J, with 13 bases in the middle. In DNA, the CDR3 is TGTGCCAGCAGCGAGACAGTTAGAAGCAATCAGCCCCAGCATTTT. It specifies CASSETVRSNQPQHF. Using reference TRBV28 and TRBJ1-5 for the parts outside the CDR3, the full variable domain is DVKVTQSSRYLVKRTGEKVFLECVQDMDHENMFWYRQDPGLGLRLIYFSYDVKMKEKGDIPEGYSVSREKKERFSLILESASTNQTSMYLCASSETVRSNQPQHFGDGTRLSIL.

This clonotype was counted between two and nine times. The J gene is TRBJ2-2, the V gene TRBV20-1; D is perhaps TRBD2 (6 bases). Trimming shortened V by 0 bases and J by 13 bases, and 9 bases separated the two germline ends. The CDR3 totals 11 residues. Germline CDR1 and CDR2: DFQATT and SNEGSKA (reference sequence). The CDR3 DNA sequence: TGCAGTGCTAGAGATAGGGGAGGGCTGTTTTTT. It specifies CSARDRGGLFF.

This clonotype has at least ten counts. The chain combines TRBV19 with TRBJ2-7; no firm D call. The CDR3 covers 15 residues. Trimming pared 4 bases from V and 2 bases from J, leaving 15 bases between. Germline assignment: CDR1 LNHDA and CDR2 SQIVND (reference sequence). In DNA, the CDR3 is TGTGCCAGTAGTACCGATCCCATCGGACCCTACGAGCAGTACTTC. Its translation is CASSTDPIGPYEQYF. The full variable domain, its missing parts supplied by reference TRBV19 and TRBJ2-7, is DGGITQSPKYLFRKEGQNVTLSCEQNLNHDAMYWYRQDPGQGLRLIYYSQIVNDFQKGDIAEGYSVSREKKESFPLTVTSAQKNPTAFYLCASSTDPIGPYEQYFGPGTRLTVT.

The rearrangement joins TRBV11-2 to TRBJ2-3; either TRBD1 or TRBD2 may fit D (7 bases each). The CDR3 covers 16 residues. Trimming took off 4 bases at V and 2 bases at J, with 16 bases between the two ends. CDR1 and CDR2 (germline): SGHAT, FQNNGV. For the CDR3, the DNA is TGTGCCAGCAGCTCTGGGGGGGGACAGTTCACAGATACGCAGTATTTT. The encoded protein is CASSSGGGQFTDTQYF.

This clonotype was seen many times. The chain uses TRBV5-1 and TRBJ1-1; D possibly corresponds to TRBD1 (5 bases). The CDR3 totals 15 residues. Germline V CDR1 and CDR2: SGHRS, YFSETQ. V lost 5 bases and J 1 base, leaving 15 bases between the germline ends. CDR3 in DNA: TGCGCCAGCAGACATACCGGGACCCAGAACACTGAAGCTTTCTTT. Protein: CASRHTGTQNTEAFF.

The V gene is TRBV29-1, the J gene TRBJ1-2, with a possible D match to TRBD1 (5 bases). This CDR3 is 13 amino acids long. CDR1 SQVTM and CDR2 ANQGSEA come from the germline V gene. Trimming stripped 6 bases from V and 0 bases from J, with 11 bases between. CDR3 loop: CSVAGLSNYGYTF. The DNA of the CDR3 is TGCAGCGTGGCAGGGCTTTCTAACTATGGCTACACCTTC.

This clonotype was observed a few times. The chain is built from TRBV5-1 and TRBJ2-3; D might be TRBD1 (7 bases). There are 18 residues in the CDR3. Between the trimmed V and J ends, which lost 4 bases and 0 bases, there was a span of 21 bases. CDR1 and CDR2 from the germline V gene are SGHRS and YFSETQ. CDR3 nucleotides: TGCGCCAGCAGCAGCGGGCGCCTAAACAGGGGTAGCACAGATACGCAGTATTTT. Its translation is CASSSGRLNRGSTDTQYF.

This clonotype was observed a single time. V gene TRBV12-3 or TRBV12-4 combines with J gene TRBJ2-5; 12 bases are a match to TRBD2. This CDR3 contains 18 residues. Trimming took 3 bases from V and 5 from J; bases not matched to a gene: 13. The CDR3 reads CASSFYMLAGGPGETQYF. Written as DNA, the CDR3 is TGTGCCAGCAGTTTTTATATGCTAGCGGGAGGGCCGGGGGAGACCCAGTACTTC.